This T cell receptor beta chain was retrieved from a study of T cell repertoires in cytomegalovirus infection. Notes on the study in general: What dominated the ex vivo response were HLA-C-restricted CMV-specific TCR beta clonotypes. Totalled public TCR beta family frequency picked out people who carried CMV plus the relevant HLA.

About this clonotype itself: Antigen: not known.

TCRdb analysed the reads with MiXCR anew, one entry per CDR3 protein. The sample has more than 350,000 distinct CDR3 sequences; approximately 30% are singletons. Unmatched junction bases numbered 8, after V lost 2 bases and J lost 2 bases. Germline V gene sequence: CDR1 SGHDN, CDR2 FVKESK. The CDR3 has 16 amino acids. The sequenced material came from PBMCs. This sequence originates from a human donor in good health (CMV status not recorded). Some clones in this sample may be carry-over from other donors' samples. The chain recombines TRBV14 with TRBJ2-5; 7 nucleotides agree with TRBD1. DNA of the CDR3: TGTGCCAGCAGCCAATGGACAGGAGCAGGGCAAGAGACCCAGTACTTC. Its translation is CASSQWTGAGQETQYF.